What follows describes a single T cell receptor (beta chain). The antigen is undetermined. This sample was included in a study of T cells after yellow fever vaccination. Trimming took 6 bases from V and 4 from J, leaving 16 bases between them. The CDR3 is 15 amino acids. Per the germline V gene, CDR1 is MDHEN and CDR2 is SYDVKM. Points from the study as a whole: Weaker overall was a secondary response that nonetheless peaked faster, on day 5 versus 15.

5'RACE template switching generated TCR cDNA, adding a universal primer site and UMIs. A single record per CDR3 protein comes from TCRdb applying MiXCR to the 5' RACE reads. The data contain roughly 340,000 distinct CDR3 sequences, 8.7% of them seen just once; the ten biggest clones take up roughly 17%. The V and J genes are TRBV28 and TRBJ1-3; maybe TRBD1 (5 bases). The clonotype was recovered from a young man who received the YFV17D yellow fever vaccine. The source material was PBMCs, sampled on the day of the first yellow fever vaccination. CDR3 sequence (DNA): TGTGCCAGCAGCCCGGAGGGTGGGGCAGGAAACACCATATATTTT. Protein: CASSPEGGAGNTIYF.